These 30 T cell receptor beta chains were all obtained from the same sample, sequenced in a study of T cells expressing NK-cell markers. TCRdb reprocessed the 5' RACE reads and reports one entry per CDR3 protein, with no DNA. The repertoire table contains 400,000 to 500,000 distinct CDR3 sequences. Material: blood T cells: a sorted CD56 or NKG2C T cell subset, CD4+ or CD8+ T cells, or bulk PBMC T cells (not recorded which). The source of these receptors is a woman between 18 and 69 years old in good health.

The chain uses TRBV7-9 and TRBJ2-3; the D gene TCRdb calls, TRBD1, cannot be checked with no DNA. Germline V gene sequence: CDR1 SEHNR, CDR2 FQNEAQ (reference sequence). The CDR3 consists of 12 residues. This CDR3 reads CASSQAQGTQYF.

This chain joins TRBV7-2 and TRBJ2-1; no DNA is available, so the TRBD1 call from TCRdb remains unchecked. CDR1 is SGHTA and CDR2 is FQGNSA in the germline V gene. CDR3 length: 15 residues. The CDR3 region is CASSLGTGSHNEQFF.

The chain joins TRBV7-6 to TRBJ2-2. Per the germline V gene, CDR1 is SGHVS and CDR2 is FNYEAQ. This CDR3 is built from 16 residues. CDR3 protein: CASSLPRSHSTGELFF.

The chain joins TRBV29-1 to TRBJ2-7; TCRdb lists TRBD2, though no DNA is available to test this call. The CDR3 has 16 amino acids. Germline V gene sequence: CDR1 SQVTM, CDR2 ANQGSEA. The CDR3 reads CSVSGQGGRMTYEQYF.

The chain recombines TRBV6-2 or TRBV6-3 with TRBJ2-2; checking the TCRdb D call of TRBD2 is not possible without DNA. The V gene's germline CDR1 is MNHEY and CDR2 SVGEGT. The CDR3 has 16 amino acids. CDR3: CASSYMTSGSIWELFF.

The rearrangement links TRBV4-3 to TRBJ2-1; the TCRdb call, TRBD1, lacks DNA for checking. Germline assignment: CDR1 LGHNA and CDR2 YSLEER. The CDR3 length is 12 residues. The CDR3 protein is CASGGATNEQFF.

V usage is TRBV20-1 and J usage is TRBJ2-1; TCRdb gives TRBD1 as the D gene, but with no DNA this cannot be confirmed. There are 15 residues in the CDR3. Germline V gene lookup returns CDR1 DFQATT and CDR2 SNEGSKA (reference sequence). This chain's CDR3 is CSARGGPGKNNEQFF.

This chain links TRBV3-1 with TRBJ2-3. Germline assignment: CDR1 LGHDT and CDR2 YNNKEL (reference sequence). The CDR3 is made up of 14 amino acids. CDR3: CASSQQTSTDTQYF.

The chain employs TRBV5-5 and TRBJ1-1. Germline CDR1 and CDR2: SGHKS and YYEKEE (reference sequence). The CDR3 loop spans 13 amino acids. CDR3 sequence: CASSFSGVTEAFF. The complete variable domain, with remaining parts taken from reference TRBV5-5 and TRBJ1-1, reads DAGVTQSPTHLIKTRGQQVTLRCSPISGHKSVSWYQQVLGQGPQFIFQYYEKEERGRGNFPDRFSARQFPNYSSELNVNALLLGDSALYLCASSFSGVTEAFFGQGTRLTVV.

V is TRBV12-3 or TRBV12-4 and J is TRBJ2-7; TCRdb names TRBD2, which stays unverified in the absence of DNA. The length of the CDR3 is 13 residues. CDR3 residues: CASSPSSGGEQYF.

J is TRBJ2-5 and V is TRBV20-1; TCRdb lists TRBD1, though no DNA is available to test this call. There are 15 residues in the CDR3. CDR1 and CDR2 (germline): DFQATT, SNEGSKA (reference sequence). The CDR3 region is CSARSSGRTGETQYF.

The rearrangement uses TRBV5-6 and TRBJ1-1; the TRBD1 assignment by TCRdb is unverifiable without DNA. The CDR3 has 16 amino acids. Germline assignment: CDR1 SGHDT and CDR2 YYEEEE. CDR3 sequence reads: CASSLWVGGLNTEAFF.

V gene TRBV7-2 combines with J gene TRBJ2-1. Germline V gene data show CDR1 as SGHTA and CDR2 as FQGNSA. The CDR3 sequence is 13 residues long. CDR3 protein: CASSLRVWNEQFF.

The V and J genes are TRBV12-3 or TRBV12-4 and TRBJ1-5; lacking DNA, the TRBD1 call made by TCRdb goes unchecked. The CDR3 consists of 15 residues. The CDR3 is CASSPDRGRYQPQHF.

The V and J genes are TRBV19 and TRBJ1-1; TCRdb indicates TRBD1, and absent DNA this call remains unverified. In germline, CDR1 is LNHDA, CDR2 SQIVND (reference sequence). The CDR3 loop spans 13 amino acids. The CDR3 here is CASNTQMGGVGFF.

The genes are TRBV5-4 and TRBJ2-4. Germline-derived CDR1 and CDR2 are SGHNT and YYREEE (reference sequence). The CDR3 contains 15 residues. CDR3 in amino acids: CASSFGPLVQNIQYF.

This rearrangement joins TRBV19 to TRBJ2-2; TCRdb designates TRBD1, a call that cannot be tested without DNA. The CDR3 extends over 16 amino acids. Germline V gene data show CDR1 as LNHDA and CDR2 as SQIVND (reference sequence). CDR3 in amino acids: CASSIVGLANTGELFF.

V gene TRBV10-3 combines with J gene TRBJ2-3. The CDR3 is 14 residues long. CDR1 is ENHRY and CDR2 is SYGVKD in the germline V gene. CDR3 residues: CAISGSTSLDTQYF.

The J gene is TRBJ2-3, the V gene TRBV6-2 or TRBV6-3. Germline CDR1 reads MNHEY; CDR2 reads SVGEGT. This CDR3 spans 12 amino acids. The CDR3 region is CASSYSMLGWYF.

The chain joins TRBV19 to TRBJ2-2; the TCRdb D gene call, TRBD2, has no DNA to confirm it. The CDR3 covers 14 residues. Germline lookup yields CDR1 LNHDA and CDR2 SQIVND (reference sequence). The CDR3: CASIRAGDGGELFF.

The rearrangement joins TRBV12-3 or TRBV12-4 to TRBJ2-1; TCRdb reports TRBD1, a call that lacks DNA to check it against. The CDR3 has 14 residues. The CDR3 loop reads CASRGTGASNEQFF.

This chain joins TRBV7-7 and TRBJ2-5; the TCRdb D gene call, TRBD1, has no DNA to confirm it. Germline loops: CDR1 SSHAT, CDR2 FNYEAQ (reference sequence). The CDR3 runs to 13 residues. The CDR3 protein is CASSDNGGETQYF.

This chain joins TRBV27 and TRBJ2-1; the D call of TRBD1 rests on TCRdb alone, since no DNA is present to check it. The length of the CDR3 is 15 residues. The germline V gene has CDR1 MNHEY and CDR2 SMNVEV (reference sequence). The CDR3 reads CASSTRQAQYNEQFF.

The chain uses TRBV6-2 or TRBV6-3 and TRBJ1-1; with no DNA, the TCRdb D assignment of TRBD1 cannot be verified. Germline V gene sequence: CDR1 MNHEY, CDR2 SVGEGT. The CDR3 has 14 residues. The CDR3 spells CASSWSRVNTEAFF.

The chain joins TRBV5-6 to TRBJ1-6; the TCRdb call, TRBD1, lacks DNA for checking. This CDR3 has 17 residues. CDR1 and CDR2 (germline): SGHDT, YYEEEE. The CDR3 loop is CASSLRTRYYYNSPLHF.

The chain combines TRBV7-2 with TRBJ2-3. Germline V gene data show CDR1 as SGHTA and CDR2 as FQGNSA. The CDR3 runs 12 residues. This CDR3 reads CATGTNTDTQYF.

V gene TRBV29-1 combines with J gene TRBJ2-1; the TCRdb call, TRBD1, lacks DNA for checking. CDR1 SQVTM and CDR2 ANQGSEA come from the germline V gene. This CDR3 is 13 amino acids long. CDR3 loop: CSVEGRGYNEQFF.

The genes are TRBV12-3 or TRBV12-4 and TRBJ1-4; with no DNA, the TCRdb D assignment of TRBD1 cannot be verified. The CDR3 sequence is 15 residues long. CDR3 in amino acids: CASSPGQGSAEKLFF.

The genes are TRBV9 and TRBJ2-7; lacking DNA, the TRBD2 call made by TCRdb goes unchecked. This CDR3 contains 16 residues. Germline assignment: CDR1 SGDLS and CDR2 YYNGEE. CDR3 residues: CASSVSGGRSRYEQYF.

The CDR3 is CASSFWTGDNSPLHF. The chain uses TRBV5-1 and TRBJ1-6; TCRdb outputs TRBD1, but without DNA this stays unchecked. The CDR3 has 15 amino acids. CDR1 and CDR2 (germline): SGHRS, YFSETQ.